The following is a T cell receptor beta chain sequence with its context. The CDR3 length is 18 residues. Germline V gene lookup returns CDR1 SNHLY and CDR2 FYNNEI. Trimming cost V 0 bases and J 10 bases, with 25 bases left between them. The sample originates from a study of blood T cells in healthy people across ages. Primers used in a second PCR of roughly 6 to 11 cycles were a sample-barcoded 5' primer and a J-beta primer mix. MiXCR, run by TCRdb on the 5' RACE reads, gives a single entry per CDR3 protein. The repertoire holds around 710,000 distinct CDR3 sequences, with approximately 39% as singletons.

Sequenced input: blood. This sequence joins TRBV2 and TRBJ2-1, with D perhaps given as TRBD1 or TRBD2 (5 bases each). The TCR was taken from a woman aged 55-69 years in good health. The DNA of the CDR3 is TGTGCCAGCAGTGAAGCGCTGCAGGCAGGGACGGGTAAGGGAGAGCAGTTCTTC. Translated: CASSEALQAGTGKGEQFF.